This T cell receptor beta chain was found in a study of T cells in Graves' hyperthyroidism and ophthalmopathy. No ophthalmopathy progression within 18 months constituted stable Graves' hyperthyroidism. Hyperthyroidism had been newly diagnosed in patients aged 18 to 65, and its duration was under 2 months. Thyroid ultrasound, orbital computed tomography, clinical symptoms, and serum thyroxine and TRAb underpinned diagnoses. Overall study findings and caveats: Most thyroid clonotypes expanded above 0.001 were also detected in blood.

TCR beta CDR3 regions were amplified from RNA transcripts. The HTBI set primed first-round TCR CDR3 RT-PCR. TCRdb analysed the multiplex PCR reads with MiXCR anew, one entry per CDR3 protein. The sample lists more than 550,000 distinct CDR3 sequences, around 15% occurring once. With regard to this clonotype: Its antigen remains unidentified. This likely reflects a read error, since a far larger clone is one base away.

This CDR3 is built from 14 residues. The V and J ends lost 0 bases and 5 bases respectively, with 8 bases between them. The chain has TRBV12-3 or TRBV12-4 and TRBJ2-1; a weak D match, TRBD2 (5 bases). The sample consisted of blood. The sequence derives from a man aged 45 to 65 with Graves' hyperthyroidism. The CDR3 loop reads CASSLAGAHNEQFF. In DNA, the CDR3 is TGTGCCAGCAGTTTAGCGGGAGCCCACAATGAGCAGTTCTTC.